What follows are 26 T cell receptor beta chains derived from one specimen sequenced in a study of blood T cell repertoires in COVID-19 (TCRdb year 2020). Library creation used the immunoSEQ multiplex PCR assay. TCRdb took over this immuneACCESS table, retaining in-frame rearrangements with V and J assigned. Such tables are incomplete; in checked studies, under half of the missing clones stem from an unresolved V gene, and the remainder is unexplained. The sample includes more than 85,000 clones, with about 85% observed a single time. The ten largest clones capture 4% to 5.5% of the sample. Input material: peripheral blood. The receptors derive from a man between 65 and 85 years old with acute or convalescent COVID-19.

The gene calls are TRBV6-5 and TRBJ1-1; D remains unclear. The CDR3 runs to 14 residues. From germline, CDR1 is MNHEY and CDR2 SVGAGI. V dropped 7 bases and J dropped 0 bases, with 12 bases sitting between them. DNA for the CDR3: TGTGCCAGCACCCCCGCAGTTATGAACACTGAAGCTTTCTTT. This sequence encodes CASTPAVMNTEAFF.

This chain joins TRBV19 and TRBJ1-5, with 8 bases matching TRBD1. The CDR3 contains 15 residues. The J segment lost 4 bases and the V segment lost 6 bases, leaving 8 bases of the junction unmatched. Germline CDR1 LNHDA, CDR2 SQIVND (reference sequence). The CDR3 sequence is CASSFGQGGNQPQHF. The CDR3 coding sequence is TGTGCCAGTAGCTTTGGACAGGGAGGGAATCAGCCCCAGCATTTT.

The chain employs TRBV2 and TRBJ1-5; D gene uncertain. V was cut by 6 bases and J by 3 bases, with 9 bases left in between. Germline CDR1 and CDR2: SNHLY and FYNNEI. The CDR3 has 13 residues. CDR3 region: CASSAHSNQPQHF. In nucleotides, the CDR3 is TGTGCCAGCAGCGCGCACTCCAATCAGCCCCAGCATTTT.

The gene calls are TRBV29-1 and TRBJ2-5, with a tentative D call TRBD1 (5 bases). The CDR3 covers 12 residues. The germline V and J ends were trimmed by 4 bases and 2 bases, with 8 bases remaining between them. Per germline, CDR1 SQVTM and CDR2 ANQGSEA. CDR3 region: CSVADSQETQYF. The CDR3 DNA reads TGCAGCGTTGCCGACAGTCAAGAGACCCAGTACTTC.

This clone has only a few counts. V usage is TRBV19 and J usage is TRBJ1-2; no firm D call. The V gene's germline CDR1 is LNHDA and CDR2 SQIVND (reference sequence). V was shortened by 1 base and J by 0 bases, with 6 bases between the two germline ends. The CDR3 runs to 14 residues. CDR3 sequence: CASSIGGANYGYTF. In nucleotides, the CDR3 is TGTGCCAGTAGTATAGGCGGGGCTAACTATGGCTACACCTTC.

CDR3 residues: CASSEAIPRARRNQPQHF. The CDR3 nucleotides are TGTGCCAGCAGTGAAGCGATACCCAGGGCGAGGCGCAATCAGCCCCAGCATTTT. The rearrangement uses TRBV6-1 and TRBJ1-5, with D possibly matching TRBD1 (5 bases). CDR1 and CDR2 from the germline V gene are MNHNS and SASEGT. CDR3 length: 18 residues. Trimming shortened V by 0 bases and J by 2 bases, and 17 bases separated the two germline ends.

The rearrangement uses TRBV6-6 and TRBJ2-3; D may be TRBD1 (5 bases). With 3 bases removed from V and 4 bases from J, the gap between germline ends came to 14 bases. This CDR3 is 15 amino acids long. CDR1 MNHNY and CDR2 SVGAGI come from the germline V gene (reference sequence). CDR3 coding DNA: TGTGCCAGCAGTTATTTCCAGGGCACGGCAGATACGCAGTATTTT. Translated: CASSYFQGTADTQYF.

In its sample, this clone is medium-sized. The rearrangement joins TRBV10-3 to TRBJ2-7; D might be TRBD1 (5 bases). Germline loops: CDR1 ENHRY, CDR2 SYGVKD. CDR3 length equals 16 residues. Deletions cut 4 bases from V and 3 bases from J, with 19 bases between. This CDR3 is CAISGGRQSPFYEQYF. CDR3 nucleotide sequence: TGTGCCATCAGTGGGGGCCGGCAGTCCCCCTTCTACGAGCAGTACTTC.

The chain recombines TRBV2 with TRBJ1-3; weak D call: TRBD1 (6 bases). Trimming pared 7 bases from V and 2 bases from J, leaving 9 bases between. The CDR3 has 13 amino acids. Germline assignment: CDR1 SNHLY and CDR2 FYNNEI. CDR3 in DNA: TGTGCCAGCAAGGACAGTCCTGGAAACACCATATATTTT. This gives the protein CASKDSPGNTIYF. Variable domain in full (rest from reference TRBV2 and TRBJ1-3): EPEVTQTPSHQVTQMGQEVILRCVPISNHLYFYWYRQILGQKVEFLVSFYNNEISEKSEIFDDQFSVERPDGSNFTLKIRSTKLEDSAMYFCASKDSPGNTIYFGEGSWLTVV.

The J gene is TRBJ2-7, the V gene TRBV11-2, with 7 nucleotides matching TRBD2. CDR1 SGHAT and CDR2 FQNNGV come from the germline V gene. This CDR3 region has 15 residues. Unmatched junction bases numbered 9, after V lost 5 bases and J lost 2 bases. CDR3 nucleotides: TGTGCCAGCAGCCCATCGGGACTACTCACCTACGAGCAGTACTTC. It encodes CASSPSGLLTYEQYF.

CDR3 sequence (DNA): TGTGCCAGTAGTCCCCGACAGGCAACTAATGAAAAACTGTTTTTT. Its translation: CASSPRQATNEKLFF. The chain is built from TRBV19 and TRBJ1-4; D possibly corresponds to TRBD1 (6 bases). The CDR3 contains 15 residues. Germline V gene data show CDR1 as LNHDA and CDR2 as SQIVND (reference sequence). With 5 bases removed from V and 0 bases from J, the gap between germline ends came to 10 bases.

V and J are TRBV19 and TRBJ1-4; TRBD1 aligns across 9 bases. The CDR3 is 14 amino acids. The J segment lost 6 bases and the V segment lost 9 bases, leaving 8 bases of the junction unmatched. The germline V gene has CDR1 LNHDA and CDR2 SQIVND (reference sequence). The CDR3 loop reads CASTRTGEYEKLFF. The CDR3 DNA reads as TGTGCCAGCACTAGGACAGGGGAATATGAAAAACTGTTTTTT.

J is TRBJ1-5 and V is TRBV9; maybe TRBD1 (6 bases). CDR3 size: 13 residues. V lost 4 bases to trimming and J lost 3 bases, with 8 bases between them. Germline assignment: CDR1 SGDLS and CDR2 YYNGEE. CDR3: CASSTGPNQPQHF. Here the CDR3 DNA reads TGTGCCAGCAGCACAGGGCCCAATCAGCCCCAGCATTTT. Full variable domain (remainder filled in from reference TRBV9 and TRBJ1-5): DSGVTQTPKHLITATGQRVTLRCSPRSGDLSVYWYQQSLDQGLQFLIQYYNGEERAKGNILERFSAQQFPDLHSELNLSSLELGDSALYFCASSTGPNQPQHFGDGTRLSIL.

This clone has just a few counts. The chain joins TRBV10-3 to TRBJ1-2; TRBD1 agrees at 7 bases. CDR1 and CDR2 from the germline V gene are ENHRY and SYGVKD. This CDR3 is 15 amino acids long. V was clipped by 8 bases and J by 0 bases; unmatched bases: 9. The CDR3 protein is CAIDRTGDSNYGYTF. CDR3 nucleotides: TGTGCCATCGACCGGACAGGCGATTCTAACTATGGCTACACCTTC.

The CDR3 sequence is CASSPPGGRVDGYTF. DNA of the CDR3: TGTGCCAGCAGCCCCCCGGGGGGCAGGGTGGATGGCTACACCTTC. The chain carries TRBV7-6 and TRBJ1-2; D possibly corresponds to TRBD1 (6 bases). Germline V gene sequence: CDR1 SGHVS, CDR2 FNYEAQ. Trimming cost V 5 bases and J 6 bases, with 19 bases left between them. The CDR3 has 15 amino acids.

The chain carries TRBV3-1 (or the pseudogene TRBV3-2) and TRBJ1-2; TRBD1 matches at 10 bases. Germline-derived CDR1 and CDR2 are LGHDT and YNNKEL (reference sequence). The CDR3 sequence is 16 residues long. J gave up 4 bases and V 4 bases, and 9 bases lay outside the gene matches. The CDR3 nucleotides are TGTGCCAGCAGCCGCCGACAGGGGGCGAATTCCTATGGCTACACCTTC. Translated, it gives CASSRRQGANSYGYTF.

The V gene is TRBV29-1, the J gene TRBJ2-5; TRBD2 agrees at 7 bases. Per germline, CDR1 SQVTM and CDR2 ANQGSEA. The CDR3 is 12 residues long. V shed 7 bases, J shed 4 bases, and the junction held 6 bases outside the gene matches. CDR3 nucleotide sequence: TGCAGCGCGGGGAGCGGGGTAGAGACCCAGTACTTC. This translates into CSAGSGVETQYF. The full variable domain, completed using reference TRBV29-1 and TRBJ2-5, is SAVISQKPSRDICQRGTSLTIQCQVDSQVTMMFWYRQQPGQSLTLIATANQGSEATYESGFVIDKFPISRPNLTFSTLTVSNMSPEDSSIYLCSAGSGVETQYFGPGTRLLVL.

The V gene is TRBV5-8, the J gene TRBJ2-1, with a tentative D call TRBD2 (6 bases). Trimming took 1 base from V and 9 from J, leaving 11 bases between them. CDR1 and CDR2 from the germline V gene are SGHTS and YDEGEE. The CDR3 totals 13 residues. The CDR3 is CASSLSGGSEQFF. As DNA, the CDR3 is TGTGCCAGCAGCTTGTCCGGGGGTAGTGAGCAGTTCTTC.

This sequence joins TRBV6-5 and TRBJ1-5; 10 bases agree with TRBD1. This CDR3 has 15 amino acids. Trimming cost V 4 bases and J 4 bases; bases outside gene matches: 4. CDR1 is MNHEY and CDR2 is SVGAGI in the germline V gene. This chain's CDR3 is CASSFGQGGNQPQHF. The CDR3 region has the DNA TGTGCCAGCAGTTTTGGACAGGGGGGGAATCAGCCCCAGCATTTT.

J is TRBJ1-2 and V is TRBV5-8, with 9 bases fitting TRBD1. CDR1 is SGHTS, CDR2 YDEGEE, per germline. This CDR3 has 16 amino acids. The J segment lost 5 bases and the V segment lost 2 bases, leaving 10 bases of the junction unmatched. CDR3 region: CASSFRGGTGIYGYTF. As DNA, the CDR3 is TGTGCCAGCAGCTTCCGAGGGGGGACAGGGATTTATGGCTACACCTTC.

There are a few counts of this clone. The chain is built from TRBV6-5 and TRBJ2-7, with 12 bases aligning to TRBD2. The trim removed 7 bases at V and 4 bases at J, leaving 8 bases unmatched. CDR1 is MNHEY, CDR2 SVGAGI, per germline. The CDR3 is 15 residues long. The CDR3 bases are TGTGCCAGCATAAGGACTAGCGGGGAGGTGTACGAGCAGTACTTC. It codes for CASIRTSGEVYEQYF.

The chain joins TRBV5-5 to TRBJ1-3, with TRBD1 as a possible D gene (5 bases). V was cut by 7 bases and J by 0 bases, with 20 bases left in between. The CDR3 consists of 17 residues. CDR1 and CDR2 from the germline V gene are SGHKS and YYEKEE (reference sequence). For the CDR3, the DNA is TGTGCCAGCGGTCGGACGGACACCTACTCCTCTGGAAACACCATATATTTT. Protein: CASGRTDTYSSGNTIYF.

This sequence joins TRBV11-2 and TRBJ2-7; D is undetermined. The V and J ends lost 1 base and 0 bases respectively, with 10 bases between them. This CDR3 is 15 amino acids long. Germline V gene data show CDR1 as SGHAT and CDR2 as FQNNGV. In DNA, the CDR3 is TGTGCCAGCAGCTTAGGAACAGCCAGCTCCTACGAGCAGTACGTC. Protein: CASSLGTASSYEQYV.

This chain connects TRBV3-1 (or the pseudogene TRBV3-2) to TRBJ1-3; D unresolved. The CDR3 has 16 amino acids. Trimming stripped 4 bases from V and 0 bases from J, with 13 bases between. Germline V gene lookup returns CDR1 LGHDT and CDR2 YNNKEL (reference sequence). CDR3 residues: CASSPSPGGSGNTIYF. CDR3 bases: TGTGCCAGCAGCCCAAGTCCCGGAGGCTCTGGAAACACCATATATTTT.

The sample holds a few counts of this clone. This chain connects TRBV25-1 to TRBJ1-6; no clear D gene. Germline V CDR1 and CDR2: MGHDK, SYGVNS. V lost 1 base, J lost 0 bases, and 10 bases lay in between. The CDR3 covers 17 residues. CDR3 coding DNA: TGTGCCAGCAGTGAATCGGTCGGGGTCTCCTATAATTCACCCCTCCACTTT. Amino acids: CASSESVGVSYNSPLHF.

The chain combines TRBV7-2 with TRBJ2-3; TRBD2 agrees at 11 bases. This CDR3 contains 15 residues. V lost 5 bases and J lost 9; bases outside the gene matches: 10. Germline CDR1 is SGHTA and CDR2 is FQGNSA. CDR3: CASSMGLAAVSTQYF. The CDR3 nucleotides are TGTGCCAGCAGCATGGGACTAGCGGCCGTATCAACGCAGTATTTT.